The 4 T cell receptor beta chains presented below share a single source sample, sequenced in a study of response to subunit inactivated influenza vaccine. MiXCR was run by TCRdb on the RT-PCR reads, yielding one entry per CDR3 protein. The data contain about 500,000 distinct CDR3 sequences, approximately 15% of them seen just once; the ten biggest clones take up around 3%. This sample comprised CD4+ T cells sorted from PBMCs, obtained less than 30 months after vaccination. These receptors originate from a man in his fifties or sixties who received an inactivated influenza vaccine.

This clonotype was seen many times. The gene calls are TRBV18 and TRBJ2-3; D not certain. The V gene's germline CDR1 is KGHSH and CDR2 LQKENI. The CDR3 spans 16 residues. V was pared by 1 base and J by 0 bases, with 11 bases between. CDR3: CASSPLPSPSTDTQYF. The DNA for the CDR3 is TGTGCCAGCTCACCACTACCGTCCCCTAGCACAGATACGCAGTATTTT.

The chain recombines TRBV24-1 with TRBJ2-5; D tentatively reads TRBD1 or TRBD2 (5 bases each). This CDR3 is built from 15 residues. Per the germline V gene, CDR1 is KGHDR and CDR2 is SFDVKD. The V and J ends lost 5 bases and 5 bases respectively, with 17 bases between them. CDR3 nucleotides: TGTGCCACCAGTGGGTTGGCAGGGAGTAGGGAGACCCAGTACTTC. It encodes CATSGLAGSRETQYF.

At least ten counts were recorded for this clonotype. The chain links TRBV28 to TRBJ2-7, with D uncertain. The V end lost 2 bases, the J end lost 3 bases, and 8 bases lay between the germline ends. CDR3 length: 13 residues. Germline V lookup: CDR1 MDHEN, CDR2 SYDVKM. The CDR3 sequence is CASSLPPIYEQYF. The DNA for the CDR3 is TGTGCCAGCAGTTTACCTCCAATCTACGAGCAGTACTTC.

This clonotype was seen a few times. The rearrangement uses TRBV4-2 and TRBJ2-5; D may match TRBD1 or TRBD2 (5 bases each). Trimming cost V 0 bases and J 7 bases, with 9 bases left between them. The CDR3 has 13 amino acids. The V gene's germline CDR1 is LGHNA and CDR2 YNFKEQ. The DNA for the CDR3 is TGTGCCAGCAGCCAAGAGGGGGTTGGGACCCAGTACTTC. This translates into CASSQEGVGTQYF.